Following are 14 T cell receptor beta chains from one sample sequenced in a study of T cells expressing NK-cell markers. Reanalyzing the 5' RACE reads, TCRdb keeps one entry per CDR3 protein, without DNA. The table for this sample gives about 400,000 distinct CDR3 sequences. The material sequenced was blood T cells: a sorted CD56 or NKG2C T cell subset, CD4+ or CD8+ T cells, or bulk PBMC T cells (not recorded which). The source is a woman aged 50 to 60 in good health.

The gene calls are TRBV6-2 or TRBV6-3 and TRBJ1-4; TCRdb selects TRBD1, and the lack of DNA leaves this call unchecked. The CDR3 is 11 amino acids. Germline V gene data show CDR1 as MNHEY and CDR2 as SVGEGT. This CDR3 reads CASSGGVKLFF.

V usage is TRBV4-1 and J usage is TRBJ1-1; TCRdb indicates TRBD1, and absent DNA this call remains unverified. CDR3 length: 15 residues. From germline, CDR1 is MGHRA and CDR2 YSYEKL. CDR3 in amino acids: CASSPPRTGNTEAFF.

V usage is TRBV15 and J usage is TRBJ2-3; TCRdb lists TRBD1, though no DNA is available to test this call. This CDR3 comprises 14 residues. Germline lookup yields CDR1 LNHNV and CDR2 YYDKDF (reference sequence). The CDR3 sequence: CATSPGQGSDTQYF.

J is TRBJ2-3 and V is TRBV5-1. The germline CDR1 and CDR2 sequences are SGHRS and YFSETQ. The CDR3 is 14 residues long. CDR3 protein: CASQTKNNADTQYF.

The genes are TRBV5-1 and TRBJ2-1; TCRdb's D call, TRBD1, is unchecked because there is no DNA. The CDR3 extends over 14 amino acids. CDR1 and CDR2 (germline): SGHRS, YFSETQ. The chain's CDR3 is CASSSGVVGNEQFF. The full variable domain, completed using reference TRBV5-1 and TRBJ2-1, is KAGVTQTPRYLIKTRGQQVTLSCSPISGHRSVSWYQQTPGQGLQFLFEYFSETQRNKGNFPGRFSGRQFSNSRSEMNVSTLELGDSALYLCASSSGVVGNEQFFGPGTRLTVL.

CDR3: CASSPGAGRTEAFF. The chain uses TRBV5-6 and TRBJ1-1; no DNA is available, so the TRBD1 call from TCRdb remains unchecked. The germline V gene encodes CDR1 SGHDT and CDR2 YYEEEE. The CDR3 is made up of 14 amino acids.

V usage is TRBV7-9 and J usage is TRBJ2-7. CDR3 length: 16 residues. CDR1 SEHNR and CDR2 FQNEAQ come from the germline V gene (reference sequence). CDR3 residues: CASSLGFMGASYEQYF.

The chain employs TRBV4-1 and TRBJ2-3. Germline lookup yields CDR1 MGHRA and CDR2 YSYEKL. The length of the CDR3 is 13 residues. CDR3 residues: CASSHTLEREQYF.

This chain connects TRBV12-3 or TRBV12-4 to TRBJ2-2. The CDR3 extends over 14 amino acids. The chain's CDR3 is CASSHGRDTGELFF.

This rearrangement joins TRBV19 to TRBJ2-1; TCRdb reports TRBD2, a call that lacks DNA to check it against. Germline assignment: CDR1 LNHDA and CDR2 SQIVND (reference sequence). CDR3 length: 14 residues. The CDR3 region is CASSISSLYNEQFF.

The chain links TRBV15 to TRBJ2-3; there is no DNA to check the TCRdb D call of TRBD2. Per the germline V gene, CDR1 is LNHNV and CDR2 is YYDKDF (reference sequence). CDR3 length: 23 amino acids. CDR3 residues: CATSRDRNPRMRGEGGLTDTQYF.

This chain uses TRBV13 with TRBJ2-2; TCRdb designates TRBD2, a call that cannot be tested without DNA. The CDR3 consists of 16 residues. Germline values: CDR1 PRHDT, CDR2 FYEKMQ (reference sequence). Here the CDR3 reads CASSHQGGLDTGELFF.

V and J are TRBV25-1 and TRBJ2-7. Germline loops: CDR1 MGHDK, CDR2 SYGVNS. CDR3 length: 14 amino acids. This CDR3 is CASSAVREHYEQYF.

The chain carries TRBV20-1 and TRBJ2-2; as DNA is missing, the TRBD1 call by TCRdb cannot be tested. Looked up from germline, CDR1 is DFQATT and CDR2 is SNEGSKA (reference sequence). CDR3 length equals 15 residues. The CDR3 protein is CSAGSGTYNTGELFF.